This entry describes one T cell receptor (beta chain). The antigen remains undetermined. Libraries were prepared by immunoSEQ multiplex PCR; TCRdb keeps only in-frame clonotypes and omits some of them. The table shows fewer than 85,000 clones, with about 95% occurring only once. It was the approximately 110-subject validation cohort, separate from the roughly 700-subject first cohort, to which the donors belonged. These data originate in a study of cytomegalovirus exposure and HLA in healthy donors. Findings of the study overall: A subsequent analysis found that TCR clusters from the first cohort also tended to co-occur in the 120 or so validation repertoires, with 94% of cluster scores above 0. The study put about 180 TCR beta chains on its list as cytomegalovirus-associated.

Germline assignment: CDR1 MNHEY and CDR2 SVGAGI. V shed 8 bases and J shed 1 base, with 8 bases lying between them. CDR3 length equals 12 residues. The TCR originated in a woman between 18 and 29 years old in good health and CMV-seronegative. Source material: PBMCs. The chain recombines TRBV6-5 with TRBJ2-5; D is unresolved. Here the CDR3 DNA reads TGTGCCAGCGGGCAGGTCCAAGAGACCCAGTACTTC. The encoded protein is CASGQVQETQYF.